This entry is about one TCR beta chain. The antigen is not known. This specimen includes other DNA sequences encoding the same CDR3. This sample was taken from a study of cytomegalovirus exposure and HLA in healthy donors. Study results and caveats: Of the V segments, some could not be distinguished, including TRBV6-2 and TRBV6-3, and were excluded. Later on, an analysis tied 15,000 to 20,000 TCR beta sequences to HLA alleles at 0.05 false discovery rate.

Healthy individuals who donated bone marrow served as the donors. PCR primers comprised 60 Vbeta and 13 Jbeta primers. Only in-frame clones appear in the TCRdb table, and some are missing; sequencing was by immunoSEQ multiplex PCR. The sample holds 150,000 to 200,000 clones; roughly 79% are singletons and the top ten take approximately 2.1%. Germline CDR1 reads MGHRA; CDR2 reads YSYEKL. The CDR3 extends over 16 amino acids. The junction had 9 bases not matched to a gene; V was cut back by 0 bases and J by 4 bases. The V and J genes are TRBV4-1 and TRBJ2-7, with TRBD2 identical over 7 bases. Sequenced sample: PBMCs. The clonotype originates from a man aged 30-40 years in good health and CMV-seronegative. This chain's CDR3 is CASSQDRGGRAYEQYF. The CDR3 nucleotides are TGCGCCAGCAGCCAAGATCGAGGAGGGAGGGCTTACGAGCAGTACTTC.